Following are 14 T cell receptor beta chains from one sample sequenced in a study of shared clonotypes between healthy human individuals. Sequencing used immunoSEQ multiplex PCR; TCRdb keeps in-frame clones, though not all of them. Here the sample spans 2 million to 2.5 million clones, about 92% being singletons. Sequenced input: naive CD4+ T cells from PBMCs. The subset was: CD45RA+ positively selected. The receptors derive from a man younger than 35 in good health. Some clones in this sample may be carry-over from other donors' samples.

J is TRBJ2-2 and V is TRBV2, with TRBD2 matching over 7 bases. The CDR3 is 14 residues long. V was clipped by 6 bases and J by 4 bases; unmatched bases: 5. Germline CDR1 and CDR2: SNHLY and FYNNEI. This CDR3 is CASSAGVTTGELFF. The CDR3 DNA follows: TGTGCCAGCAGCGCGGGGGTGACCACCGGGGAGCTGTTTTTT.

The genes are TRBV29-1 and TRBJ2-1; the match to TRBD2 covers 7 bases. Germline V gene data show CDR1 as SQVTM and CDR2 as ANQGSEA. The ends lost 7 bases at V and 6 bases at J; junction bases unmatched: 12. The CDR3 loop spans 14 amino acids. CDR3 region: CSARTGTTLNEQFF. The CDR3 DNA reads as TGCAGCGCCAGGACCGGGACTACTCTCAATGAGCAGTTCTTC.

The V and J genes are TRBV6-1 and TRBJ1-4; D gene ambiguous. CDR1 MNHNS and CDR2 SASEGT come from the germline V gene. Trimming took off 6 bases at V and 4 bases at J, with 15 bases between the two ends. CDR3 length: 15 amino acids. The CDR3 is CASRTTGAFNEKLFF. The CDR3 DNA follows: TGTGCCAGCAGGACAACCGGAGCTTTTAATGAAAAACTGTTTTTT.

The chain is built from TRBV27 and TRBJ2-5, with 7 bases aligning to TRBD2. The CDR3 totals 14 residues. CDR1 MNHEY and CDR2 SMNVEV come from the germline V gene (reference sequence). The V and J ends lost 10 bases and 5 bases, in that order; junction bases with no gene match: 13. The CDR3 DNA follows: TGTGCCACCTCGGGCGGGAGACGTGGGGAGACCCAGTACTTC. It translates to CATSGGRRGETQYF.

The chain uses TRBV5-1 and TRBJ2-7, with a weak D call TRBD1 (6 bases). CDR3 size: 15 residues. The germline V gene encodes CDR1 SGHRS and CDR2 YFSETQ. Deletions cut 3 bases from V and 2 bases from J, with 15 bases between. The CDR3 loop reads CASSSSGTQAYEQYF. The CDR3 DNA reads TGCGCCAGCAGCTCGTCCGGGACACAGGCCTACGAGCAGTACTTC.

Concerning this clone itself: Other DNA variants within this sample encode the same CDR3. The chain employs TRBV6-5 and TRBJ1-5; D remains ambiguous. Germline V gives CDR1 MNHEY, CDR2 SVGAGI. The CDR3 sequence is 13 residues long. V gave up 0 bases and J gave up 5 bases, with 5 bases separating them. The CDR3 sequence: CASSYSRDQPQHF. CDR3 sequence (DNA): TGTGCCAGCAGTTACTCTCGGGATCAGCCCCAGCATTTT.

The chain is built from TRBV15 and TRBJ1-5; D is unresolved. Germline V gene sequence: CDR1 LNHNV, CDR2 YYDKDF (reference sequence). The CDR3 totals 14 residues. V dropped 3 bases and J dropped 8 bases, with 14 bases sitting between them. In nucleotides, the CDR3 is TGTGCCACCAGCAGGGGAGGTGGTAGAGAGCCCCAGCATTTT. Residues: CATSRGGGREPQHF.

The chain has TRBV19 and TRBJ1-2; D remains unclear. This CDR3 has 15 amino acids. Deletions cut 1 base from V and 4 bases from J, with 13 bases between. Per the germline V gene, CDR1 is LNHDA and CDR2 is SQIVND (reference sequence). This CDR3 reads CASSIGSGQAYGYTF. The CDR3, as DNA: TGTGCCAGTAGTATAGGGTCCGGCCAGGCCTATGGCTACACCTTC.

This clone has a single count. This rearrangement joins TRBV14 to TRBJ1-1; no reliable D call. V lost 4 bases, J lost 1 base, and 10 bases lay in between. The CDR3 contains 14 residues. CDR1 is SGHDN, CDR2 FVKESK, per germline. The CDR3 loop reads CASSPQIGNTEAFF. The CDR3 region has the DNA TGTGCCAGCAGCCCGCAGATCGGGAACACTGAAGCTTTCTTT.

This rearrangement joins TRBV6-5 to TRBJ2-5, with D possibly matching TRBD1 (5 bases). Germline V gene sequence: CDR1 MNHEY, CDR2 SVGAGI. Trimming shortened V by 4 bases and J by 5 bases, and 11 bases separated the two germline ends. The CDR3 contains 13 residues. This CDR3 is CASSSRVWETQYF. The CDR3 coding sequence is TGTGCCAGCAGTTCCAGGGTATGGGAGACCCAGTACTTC.

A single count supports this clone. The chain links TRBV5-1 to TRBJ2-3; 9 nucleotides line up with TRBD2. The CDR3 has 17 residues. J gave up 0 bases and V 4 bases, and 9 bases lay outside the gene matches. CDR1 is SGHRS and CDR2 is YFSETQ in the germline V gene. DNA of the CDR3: TGCGCCAGCAGCCCCCCGTTTCTAGCGGGGAGCACAGATACGCAGTATTTT. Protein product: CASSPPFLAGSTDTQYF.

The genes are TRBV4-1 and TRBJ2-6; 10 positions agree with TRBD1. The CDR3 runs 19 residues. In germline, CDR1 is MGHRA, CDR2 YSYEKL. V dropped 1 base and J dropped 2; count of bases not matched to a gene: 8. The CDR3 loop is CASSQVGTGVLPGANVLTF. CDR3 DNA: TGCGCCAGCAGCCAAGTAGGGACAGGGGTGCTCCCTGGGGCCAACGTCCTGACTTTC.

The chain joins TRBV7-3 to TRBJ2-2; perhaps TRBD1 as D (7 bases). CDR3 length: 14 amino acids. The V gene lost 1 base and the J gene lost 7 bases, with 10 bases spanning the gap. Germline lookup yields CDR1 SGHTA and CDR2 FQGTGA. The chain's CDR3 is CASSLNRGGGELFF. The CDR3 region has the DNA TGTGCCAGCAGCTTAAACAGGGGAGGCGGGGAGCTGTTTTTT.

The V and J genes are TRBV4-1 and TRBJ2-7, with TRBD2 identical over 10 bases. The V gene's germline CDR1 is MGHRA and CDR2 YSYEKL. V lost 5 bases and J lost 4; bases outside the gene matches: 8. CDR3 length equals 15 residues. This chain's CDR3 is CASSRSLAGVYEQYF. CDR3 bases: TGCGCCAGCAGCAGGTCGCTAGCGGGAGTATACGAGCAGTACTTC.